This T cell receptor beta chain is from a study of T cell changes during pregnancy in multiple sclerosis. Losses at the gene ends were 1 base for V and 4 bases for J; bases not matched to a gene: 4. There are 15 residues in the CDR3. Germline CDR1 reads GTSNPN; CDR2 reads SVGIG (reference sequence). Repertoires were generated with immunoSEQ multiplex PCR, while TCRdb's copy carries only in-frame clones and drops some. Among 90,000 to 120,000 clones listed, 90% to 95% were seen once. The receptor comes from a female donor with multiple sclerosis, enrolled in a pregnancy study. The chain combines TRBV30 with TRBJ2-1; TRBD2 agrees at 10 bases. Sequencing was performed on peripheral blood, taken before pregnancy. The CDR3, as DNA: TGTGCCTGGAGTGAACTAGCGGGATCTTACAATGAGCAGTTCTTC. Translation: CAWSELAGSYNEQFF.